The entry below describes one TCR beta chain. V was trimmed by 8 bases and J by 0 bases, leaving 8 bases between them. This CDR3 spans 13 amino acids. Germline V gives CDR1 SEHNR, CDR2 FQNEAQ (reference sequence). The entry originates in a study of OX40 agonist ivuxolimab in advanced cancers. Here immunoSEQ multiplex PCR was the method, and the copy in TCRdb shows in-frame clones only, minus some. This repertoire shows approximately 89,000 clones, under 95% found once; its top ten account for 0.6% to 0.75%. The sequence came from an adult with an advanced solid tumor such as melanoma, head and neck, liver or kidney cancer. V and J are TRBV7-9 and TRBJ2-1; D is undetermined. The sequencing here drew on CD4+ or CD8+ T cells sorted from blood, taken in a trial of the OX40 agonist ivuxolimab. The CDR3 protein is CASHKGSYNEQFF. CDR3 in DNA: TGTGCCAGCCATAAAGGCTCCTACAATGAGCAGTTCTTC.